The sequence of this T cell receptor beta chain was determined in a study of T cells in Graves' hyperthyroidism and ophthalmopathy. Notes on the study in general: In the blood, most expanded thyroid clonotypes above 0.001 appeared as well.

RNA transcripts yielded amplified TCR beta CDR3 regions. HTBI primers were used for first-round RT-PCR of the TCR CDR3. In TCRdb, the multiplex PCR reads were re-called with MiXCR into one record per CDR3 protein. The sample yields 450,000 to 700,000 distinct CDR3 sequences, around 46% seen once. The CDR3 consists of 15 residues. V trimming: 5 bases; J trimming: 4 bases; junction bases outside the gene matches: 7. As to this clonotype: Antigen: not known.

Aged 18 to 65, the patients had hyperthyroidism that was newly diagnosed and had lasted under 2 months. Diagnoses used clinical symptoms, serum thyroxine and TRAb, thyroid ultrasound and orbital computed tomography. The chain has TRBV12-3 or TRBV12-4 and TRBJ1-2; 10 bases fit TRBD1. Sequencing was carried out using peripheral blood or thyroid tissue (not recorded which). This clonotype was sampled from a woman aged 18-29 years with Graves' hyperthyroidism. In nucleotides, the CDR3 is TGTGCCAGCAGTACGGACAGGGGGGGCATCTATGGCTACACCTTC. Translating it yields CASSTDRGGIYGYTF.